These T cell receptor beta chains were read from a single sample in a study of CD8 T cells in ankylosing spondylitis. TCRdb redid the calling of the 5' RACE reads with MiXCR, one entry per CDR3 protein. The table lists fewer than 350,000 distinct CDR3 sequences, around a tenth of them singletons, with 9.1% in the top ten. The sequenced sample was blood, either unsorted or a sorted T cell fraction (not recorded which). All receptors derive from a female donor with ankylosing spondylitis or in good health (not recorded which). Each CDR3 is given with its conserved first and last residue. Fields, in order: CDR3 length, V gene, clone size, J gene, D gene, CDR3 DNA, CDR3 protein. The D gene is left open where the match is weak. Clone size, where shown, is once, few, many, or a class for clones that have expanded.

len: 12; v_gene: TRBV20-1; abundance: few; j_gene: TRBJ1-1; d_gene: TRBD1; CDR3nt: TGCAGTACCCGACAGGGAGGTACTGAAGCTTTCTTT; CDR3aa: CSTRQGGTEAFF
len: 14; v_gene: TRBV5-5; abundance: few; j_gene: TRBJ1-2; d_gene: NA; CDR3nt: TGTGCCAGCAGCCGGGCGGATTCTAACTATGGCTACACCTTC; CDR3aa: CASSRADSNYGYTF
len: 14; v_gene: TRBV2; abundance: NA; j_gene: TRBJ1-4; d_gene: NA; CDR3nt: TGTGCCAGCAGGAAGACGGCGAATAATGAAAAACTGTTTTTT; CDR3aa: CASRKTANNEKLFF
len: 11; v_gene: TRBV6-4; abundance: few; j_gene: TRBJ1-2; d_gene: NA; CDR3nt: TGTGCCACCCAGGGCAGGGATGGCTACACCTTC; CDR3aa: CATQGRDGYTF
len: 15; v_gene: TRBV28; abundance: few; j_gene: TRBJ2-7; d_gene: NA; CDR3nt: TGTGCCAGCAGTTCATTCGGGCTAAACTCCTACGAGCAGTACTTC; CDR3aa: CASSSFGLNSYEQYF
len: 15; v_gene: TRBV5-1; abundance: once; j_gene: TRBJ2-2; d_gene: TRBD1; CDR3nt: TGCGCCAGCAGCTCACGGACAGGAACCACCGGGGAGCTGTTTTTT; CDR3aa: CASSSRTGTTGELFF
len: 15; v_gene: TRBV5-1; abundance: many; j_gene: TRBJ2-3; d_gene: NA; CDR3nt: TGCGCCAGCAGCATGGGAAGCGGGTCCACAGATACGCAGTATTTT; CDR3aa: CASSMGSGSTDTQYF
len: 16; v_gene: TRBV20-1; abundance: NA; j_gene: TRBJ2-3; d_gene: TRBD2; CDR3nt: TGCAGTGCTAAACTCTGGGGGACTAGCAGAACAGATACGCAGTATTTT; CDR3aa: CSAKLWGTSRTDTQYF
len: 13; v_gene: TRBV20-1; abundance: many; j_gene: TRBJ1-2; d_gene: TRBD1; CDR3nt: TGCAGTGCCCCGGACAGGGACAACTATGGCTACACCTTC; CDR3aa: CSAPDRDNYGYTF
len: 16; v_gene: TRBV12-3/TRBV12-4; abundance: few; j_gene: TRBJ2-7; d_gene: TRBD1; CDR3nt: TGTGCCAGCAGTTTTTATCTCCGGGACAGGGCTCGCGAGCAGTACTTC; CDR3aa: CASSFYLRDRAREQYF
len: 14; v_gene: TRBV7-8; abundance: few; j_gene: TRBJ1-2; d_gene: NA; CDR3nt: TGTGCCAGCAGCTTAGACCGGGACAACTATGGCTACACCTTC; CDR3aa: CASSLDRDNYGYTF
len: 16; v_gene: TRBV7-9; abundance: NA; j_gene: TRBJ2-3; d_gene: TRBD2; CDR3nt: TGTGCCAGCAGCTTAACCCGGCTGGTAGCGGGAGATACGCAGTATTTT; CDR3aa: CASSLTRLVAGDTQYF
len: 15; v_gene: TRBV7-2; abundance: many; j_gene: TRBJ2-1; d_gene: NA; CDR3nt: TGTGCCAGCAGCTTCGGCAGCCGGGCCTACAATGAGCAGTTCTTC; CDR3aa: CASSFGSRAYNEQFF
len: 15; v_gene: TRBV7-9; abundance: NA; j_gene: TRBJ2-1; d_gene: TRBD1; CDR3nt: TGTGCCAGCAGCTTAGGGACAGGGCACTACAATGAGCAGTTCTTC; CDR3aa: CASSLGTGHYNEQFF
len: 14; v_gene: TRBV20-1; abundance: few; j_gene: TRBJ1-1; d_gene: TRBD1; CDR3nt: TGCAGTGTTCCGAGGACAGGCTGGGCCACTGAAGCTTTCTTT; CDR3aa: CSVPRTGWATEAFF
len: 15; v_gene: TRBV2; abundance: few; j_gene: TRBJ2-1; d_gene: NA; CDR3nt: TGTGCCAGCACCCCTAGCGTTAGCTCCTACAATGAGCAGTTCTTC; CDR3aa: CASTPSVSSYNEQFF
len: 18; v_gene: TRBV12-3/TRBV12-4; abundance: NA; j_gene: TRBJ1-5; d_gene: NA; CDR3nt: TGTGCCAGCAGTTTGAAGGCCCCTGTTGGAGCGGCCCGACAGCCCCAGCATTTT; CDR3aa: CASSLKAPVGAARQPQHF
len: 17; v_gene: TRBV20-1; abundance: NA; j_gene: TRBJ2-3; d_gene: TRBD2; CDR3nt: TGCAGTGCTAGAGGGCGGTCTAGCGGGGGGGCACGGGATACGCAGTATTTT; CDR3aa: CSARGRSSGGARDTQYF
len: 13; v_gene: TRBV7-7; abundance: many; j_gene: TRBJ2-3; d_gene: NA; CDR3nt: TGTGCTAGCAGCTTATCCAGGTCAGATACGCAGTATTTT; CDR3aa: CASSLSRSDTQYF
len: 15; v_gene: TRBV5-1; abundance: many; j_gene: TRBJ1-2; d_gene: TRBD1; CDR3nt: TGCGCCAGCAGCCCACGCTCGACAGGGAACTATGGCTACACCTTC; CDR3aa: CASSPRSTGNYGYTF
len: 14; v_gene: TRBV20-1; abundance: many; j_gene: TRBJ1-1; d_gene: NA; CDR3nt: TGCAGTGCTAGAGATCTAATCGGCAGGACTGAAGCTTTCTTT; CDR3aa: CSARDLIGRTEAFF
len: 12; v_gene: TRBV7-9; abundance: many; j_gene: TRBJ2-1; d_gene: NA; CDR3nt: TGTGCCAGCAGCGTAGAATACAATGAGCAGTTCTTC; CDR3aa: CASSVEYNEQFF
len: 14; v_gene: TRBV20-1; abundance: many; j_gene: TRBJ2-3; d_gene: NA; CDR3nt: TGCAGTGCCCCCCAGGGAGATGGTACAGATACGCAGTATTTT; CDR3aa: CSAPQGDGTDTQYF
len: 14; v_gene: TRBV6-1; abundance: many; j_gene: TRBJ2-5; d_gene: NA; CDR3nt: TGTGCCAGCAGAAAAAAACAGGGACAAGAGACCCAGTACTTC; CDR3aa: CASRKKQGQETQYF
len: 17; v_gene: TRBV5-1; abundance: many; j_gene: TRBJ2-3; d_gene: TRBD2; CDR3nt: TGCGCCAGCAGCCTACGAAGCGGGGGGACTAGCACAGATACGCAGTATTTT; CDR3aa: CASSLRSGGTSTDTQYF
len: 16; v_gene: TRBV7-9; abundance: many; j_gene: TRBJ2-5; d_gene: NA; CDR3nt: TGTGCCAGCAGCTTAGGGCTGGGAACAGCGCGAGAGACCCAGTACTTC; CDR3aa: CASSLGLGTARETQYF
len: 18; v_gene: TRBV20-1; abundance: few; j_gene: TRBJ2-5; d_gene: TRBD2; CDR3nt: TGCAGTGCTAGAGATTGGGGAGCGGGAGGAAGGTTTAGAGAGACCCAGTACTTC; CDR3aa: CSARDWGAGGRFRETQYF
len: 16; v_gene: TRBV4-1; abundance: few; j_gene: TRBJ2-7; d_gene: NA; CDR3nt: TGCGCCAGCAGCCAAGATCTAGGCTCGATTGGTTACGAGCAGTACTTC; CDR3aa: CASSQDLGSIGYEQYF
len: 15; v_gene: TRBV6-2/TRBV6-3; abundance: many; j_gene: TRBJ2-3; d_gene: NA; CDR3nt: TGTGCCAGCAGTCCGCGCCTCGAAAGAGCAGATACGCAGTATTTT; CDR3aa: CASSPRLERADTQYF